Listed below are T cell receptor beta chains from one sample, sequenced in a study of response to subunit inactivated influenza vaccine. TCRdb fed the RT-PCR reads into MiXCR, producing one record per CDR3 protein. The sample holds about 180,000 distinct CDR3 sequences, around a tenth seen once. Sequenced here: CD8+ T cells sorted from PBMCs, sampled less than 30 months after vaccination. The origin of the receptors is a man between 50 and 69 years old who received an inactivated influenza vaccine. Both conserved end residues are part of each CDR3. The D gene is left open where the match is weak. Clone size, where shown, is once, few, many, or a class for clones that have expanded.

many	TRBV28	NA	TRBJ2-1	CASSLWANEQFF	TGTGCCAGCAGTTTATGGGCGAATGAGCAGTTCTTC
NA	TRBV6-5	NA	TRBJ2-7	CASRTGRYEQYF	TGTGCCAGCAGGACAGGTCGCTACGAGCAGTACTTC
few	TRBV28	TRBD1	TRBJ2-3	CASSLMTGADTQYF	TGTGCCAGCAGTTTAATGACAGGGGCAGATACGCAGTATTTT
few	TRBV5-1	NA	TRBJ1-4	CASKEDEKLFF	TGCGCCAGCAAGGAGGATGAAAAACTGTTTTTT
few	TRBV14	NA	TRBJ2-7	CASSQARSGSYEQYF	TGTGCCAGCAGCCAAGCCAGGTCCGGCTCCTACGAGCAGTACTTC
NA	TRBV4-3	TRBD2	TRBJ2-2	CASSQGLAGGPTGELFF	TGCGCCAGCAGCCAAGGACTAGCGGGGGGTCCCACCGGGGAGCTGTTTTTT
few	TRBV19	TRBD1	TRBJ2-1	CASTPAGTGYNEQFF	TGTGCCAGTACCCCCGCCGGGACAGGGTACAATGAGCAGTTCTTC
few	TRBV7-8	TRBD2	TRBJ2-3	CASSPGLAAYTDTQYF	TGTGCCAGCAGCCCGGGACTAGCGGCCTACACAGATACGCAGTATTTT
NA	TRBV19	NA	TRBJ1-1	CASSMSAGWSEAFF	TGTGCCAGTAGTATGAGTGCAGGGTGGAGTGAAGCTTTCTTT
NA	TRBV27	TRBD1	TRBJ2-2	CASSLGQVSGELFF	TGTGCCAGCAGCCTCGGACAGGTCAGCGGGGAGCTGTTTTTT
many	TRBV4-3	NA	TRBJ2-7	CASRRNRGAPNEQYF	TGCGCCAGCAGGAGAAACCGGGGGGCCCCCAACGAGCAGTACTTC
NA	TRBV7-2	TRBD2	TRBJ2-1	CASSLLLAGGLDEQFF	TGTGCCAGCAGCTTACTACTAGCGGGGGGGCTTGATGAGCAGTTCTTC
NA	TRBV19	NA	TRBJ2-7	CASSTRPASYEQYF	TGTGCCAGTAGTACCCGACCGGCCTCCTACGAGCAGTACTTC
few	TRBV19	NA	TRBJ1-2	CASDDRDAQGEHYGYTF	TGTGCCAGCGACGACCGGGACGCTCAAGGGGAACACTATGGCTACACCTTC
many	TRBV9	NA	TRBJ2-5	CASSDEAGLTKTQYF	TGTGCCAGCAGCGACGAGGCAGGGTTAACGAAGACCCAGTACTTC
NA	TRBV6-2/TRBV6-3	NA	TRBJ2-3	CASAGVRDLTYTQYF	TGTGCCAGCGCTGGCGTCAGGGACCTCACATATACGCAGTATTTT
few	TRBV10-2	TRBD1	TRBJ2-4	CASRDRDSSKNIQYF	TGCGCCAGCAGGGATAGGGACAGCTCCAAAAACATTCAGTACTTC
many	TRBV5-1	TRBD1	TRBJ2-1	CASSPGTVGWNEQFF	TGCGCCAGCAGTCCCGGGACAGTAGGCTGGAATGAGCAGTTCTTC
few	TRBV7-8	NA	TRBJ2-3	CASSPGFNTDTQYF	TGTGCCAGCAGCCCCGGATTTAACACAGATACGCAGTATTTT
few	TRBV5-1	NA	TRBJ2-7	CARSRGRVEQYF	TGCGCCAGATCGCGGGGCCGCGTGGAGCAGTACTTC
many	TRBV14	NA	TRBJ2-7	CASSQAISYEQYF	TGTGCCAGCAGCCAAGCGATCTCCTACGAGCAGTACTTC
NA	TRBV7-9	NA	TRBJ2-3	CASGHRTDTQYF	TGTGCCAGCGGACATCGCACAGATACGCAGTATTTT
many	TRBV29-1	TRBD1	TRBJ2-1	CSVVDRGFHNEQFF	TGCAGCGTTGTGGACAGGGGGTTCCACAATGAGCAGTTCTTC
few	TRBV20-1	NA	TRBJ2-3	CSALGISPGTDTQYF	TGCAGTGCTCTAGGCATCTCTCCCGGCACAGATACGCAGTATTTT
few	TRBV3-1	NA	TRBJ2-5	CASSQMGSGETQYF	TGTGCCAGCAGCCAAATGGGGTCTGGGGAGACCCAGTACTTC
many	TRBV29-1	NA	TRBJ2-7	CSVGVAYEQYF	TGCAGCGTTGGGGTGGCCTACGAGCAGTACTTC
NA	TRBV3-1	NA	TRBJ1-2	CASSQYREGYTF	TGTGCCAGCAGCCAGTACAGGGAAGGCTACACCTTC
NA	TRBV4-1	NA	TRBJ1-1	CASSQEGGLGTEAFF	TGCGCCAGCAGCCAAGAAGGGGGACTAGGAACTGAAGCTTTCTTT
NA	TRBV29-1	TRBD2	TRBJ2-3	CSVSGLAELYTDTQYF	TGCAGCGTAAGTGGACTAGCGGAGCTCTACACAGATACGCAGTATTTT
NA	TRBV7-2	NA	TRBJ1-1	CASSPAAHPEAFF	TGTGCCAGCAGTCCAGCTGCCCATCCTGAAGCTTTCTTT
many	TRBV4-3	NA	TRBJ2-7	CASSQGVGSYEQYF	TGCGCCAGCAGCCAAGGGGTGGGTTCCTACGAGCAGTACTTC
NA	TRBV20-1	TRBD2	TRBJ2-5	CSARTSGTKETQYF	TGCAGTGCTCGGACTAGCGGGACAAAAGAGACCCAGTACTTC
few	TRBV25-1	TRBD2	TRBJ2-1	CASSPSGRVTFYNEQFF	TGTGCCAGCAGTCCTAGCGGGAGAGTGACCTTCTACAATGAGCAGTTCTTC
few	TRBV7-6	NA	TRBJ2-7	CASSLEQGGASYEQYF	TGTGCCAGCAGCTTAGAACAGGGGGGGGCCTCCTACGAGCAGTACTTC
NA	TRBV11-2	NA	TRBJ2-1	CASTLGRDYNEQFF	TGTGCCAGCACCCTTGGACGCGACTACAATGAGCAGTTCTTC
once	TRBV9	NA	TRBJ2-3	CASSPALAGTDTQYF	TGTGCCAGCAGCCCAGCACTAGCAGGCACAGATACGCAGTATTTT
many	TRBV9	NA	TRBJ2-7	CASSATLQGYEQYF	TGTGCCAGCAGCGCCACATTACAGGGATACGAGCAGTACTTC
NA	TRBV7-2	TRBD2	TRBJ2-3	CASSRTSGVYKPDTQYF	TGTGCCAGCAGCAGAACTAGCGGGGTCTATAAGCCAGATACGCAGTATTTT